The clone carrying this T cell receptor (beta chain) was seen more than once but under ten times. With a much larger clone just one base away, this may be a read error. The CDR3 is 13 amino acids. Germline V lookup: CDR1 SNHLY, CDR2 FYNNEI. Two-round multiplex PCR, the amplification method, yielded TCR beta CDR3 from genomic DNA. First-round PCR employed TRBV- and TRBJ-specific primers for each gene. Via MiXCR, TCRdb re-called the multiplex PCR reads, giving one row per CDR3 protein. The table has fewer than 20,000 distinct CDR3 sequences, just under 45% seen once; the top ten hold about 43%. The data derive from a study of prognosis after radiotherapy for stage I lung cancer.

Specimen: PBMCs, collected before or after stereotactic body radiation therapy (not recorded which). The chain recombines TRBV2 with TRBJ2-3; D perhaps matches TRBD2 (5 bases). The source of this sequence is a donor aged 50 or older with non-small cell lung cancer. The CDR3 protein is CANSDDGNSAQYF. In DNA form, the CDR3 reads TGTGCCAACAGTGATGATGGGAATAGCGCGCAGTATTTT.